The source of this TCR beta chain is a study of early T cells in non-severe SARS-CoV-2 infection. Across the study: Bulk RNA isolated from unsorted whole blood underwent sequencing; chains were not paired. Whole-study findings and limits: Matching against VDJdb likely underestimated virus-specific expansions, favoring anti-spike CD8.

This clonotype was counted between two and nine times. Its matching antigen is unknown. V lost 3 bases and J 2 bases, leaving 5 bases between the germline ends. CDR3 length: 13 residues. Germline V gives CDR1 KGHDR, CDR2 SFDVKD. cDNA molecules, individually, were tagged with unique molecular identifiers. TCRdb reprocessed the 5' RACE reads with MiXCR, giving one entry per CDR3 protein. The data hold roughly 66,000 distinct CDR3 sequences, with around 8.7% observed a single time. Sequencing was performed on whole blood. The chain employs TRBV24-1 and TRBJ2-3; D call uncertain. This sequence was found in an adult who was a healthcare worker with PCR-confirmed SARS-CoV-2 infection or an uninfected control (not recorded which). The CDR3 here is CATSDVITDTQYF. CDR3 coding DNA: TGTGCCACCAGTGATGTCATCACAGATACGCAGTATTTT.